This T cell receptor (beta chain) was sequenced for a study of blood T cells in healthy people across ages. Notes on the study in general: Strong correlation linked observed beta diversity and percent naive T cells.

In germline, CDR1 is SQVTM, CDR2 ANQGSEA. Losses at the gene ends were 1 base for V and 2 bases for J; bases not matched to a gene: 8. The CDR3 totals 16 residues. A second roughly 7 to 12 cycle PCR used barcoded and J-beta primers. MiXCR, run by TCRdb on the 5' RACE reads, gives a single entry per CDR3 protein. The table includes fewer than 1,200,000 distinct CDR3 sequences, roughly 24% detected once. In its sample, this clonotype was seen a few times. As yet, its antigen is unknown. Collection of 7.5 to 10 milliliters of peripheral blood was performed for each donor. These same data were also listed under a study on T cells of mothers and their children. That work adds: According to the study, all extracted RNA entered cDNA synthesis at roughly 1.5 ug per 15 ul. Slightly higher overlap, not significant, was seen in related mother-child pairs than in unrelated pairs.

What was sequenced was blood. The V and J genes are TRBV29-1 and TRBJ2-1; 7 bases agree with TRBD2. This TCR came from a girl aged 2-10 years in good health. The chain's CDR3 is CSVEGFAGVTYNEQFF. CDR3 sequence (DNA): TGCAGCGTTGAAGGGTTTGCGGGGGTGACCTACAATGAGCAGTTCTTC.